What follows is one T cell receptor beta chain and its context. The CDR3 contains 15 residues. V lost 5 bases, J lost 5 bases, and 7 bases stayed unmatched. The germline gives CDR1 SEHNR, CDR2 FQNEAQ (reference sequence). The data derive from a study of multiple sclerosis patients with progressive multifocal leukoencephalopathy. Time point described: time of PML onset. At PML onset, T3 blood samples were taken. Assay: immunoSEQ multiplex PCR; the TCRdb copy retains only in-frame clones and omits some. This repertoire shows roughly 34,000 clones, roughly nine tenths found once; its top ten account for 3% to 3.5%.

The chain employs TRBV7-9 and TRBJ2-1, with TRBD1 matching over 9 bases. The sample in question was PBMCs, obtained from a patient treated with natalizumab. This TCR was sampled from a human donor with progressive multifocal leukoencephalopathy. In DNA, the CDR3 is TGTGCCAGCAGCCGGGGACAGGGAGGACACAATGAGCAGTTCTTC. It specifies CASSRGQGGHNEQFF.